Shown below are 5 T cell receptor beta chains from a single sample sequenced in a study of shared clonotypes between healthy human individuals. The repertoire was sequenced with immunoSEQ multiplex PCR; TCRdb's copy has only in-frame clones and lacks some. The repertoire holds 2.3 million or so clones, with 85% to 95% as singletons. Specimen: naive CD4+ T cells from PBMCs. Subset: CD45RA+ positively selected. The receptors shown here come from a young man in good health. Some clones in this sample may be carry-over from other donors' samples.

CDR3 in amino acids: CASSFGEHVTGELFF. The DNA for the CDR3 is TGTGCCAGCAGTTTTGGGGAACATGTAACCGGGGAGCTGTTTTTT. The V and J genes are TRBV2 and TRBJ2-2, with unresolved D. Trimming took 5 bases from V and 5 from J, leaving 15 bases between them. The germline gives CDR1 SNHLY, CDR2 FYNNEI. The CDR3 contains 15 residues. Based on the CDR3 plus reference TRBV2 and TRBJ2-2, the full variable domain is EPEVTQTPSHQVTQMGQEVILRCVPISNHLYFYWYRQILGQKVEFLVSFYNNEISEKSEIFDDQFSVERPDGSNFTLKIRSTKLEDSAMYFCASSFGEHVTGELFFGEGSRLTVL.

The chain recombines TRBV4-1 with TRBJ1-4; D unclear. V was cut by 10 bases and J by 0 bases, with 9 bases left in between. CDR1 is MGHRA, CDR2 YSYEKL, per germline. The CDR3 has 13 amino acids. CDR3 in DNA: TGCGCCACCGGCATGTCAACTAATGAAAAACTGTTTTTT. It is translated as CATGMSTNEKLFF.

This clone was seen a single time. V gene TRBV9 combines with J gene TRBJ2-2, with D possibly being TRBD1 or TRBD2 (5 bases each). This CDR3 comprises 15 residues. The ends were cut back, 0 bases at V and 4 bases at J, with 10 bases in the middle. The germline CDR1 and CDR2 sequences are SGDLS and YYNGEE. CDR3 region: CASSVDGAGTGELFF. CDR3 bases: TGTGCCAGCAGCGTAGACGGGGCGGGCACCGGGGAGCTGTTTTTT.

The chain is built from TRBV14 and TRBJ1-2, with 9 bases aligning to TRBD1. This CDR3 is built from 16 residues. The germline V gene encodes CDR1 SGHDN and CDR2 FVKESK. The V and J ends lost 1 base and 4 bases, in that order; junction bases with no gene match: 7. CDR3 sequence reads: CASSQGWTGERYGYTF. The CDR3 DNA sequence: TGTGCCAGCAGCCAAGGCTGGACAGGGGAACGCTATGGCTACACCTTC.

This chain joins TRBV11-2 and TRBJ2-1; maybe TRBD2 (6 bases). V shed 1 base and J shed 5 bases, with 12 bases lying between them. Germline loops: CDR1 SGHAT, CDR2 FQNNGV. The CDR3 is 15 residues long. CDR3 residues: CASSLGVSGHNEQFF. The CDR3 DNA is TGTGCCAGCAGCTTAGGTGTTAGCGGCCACAATGAGCAGTTCTTC.